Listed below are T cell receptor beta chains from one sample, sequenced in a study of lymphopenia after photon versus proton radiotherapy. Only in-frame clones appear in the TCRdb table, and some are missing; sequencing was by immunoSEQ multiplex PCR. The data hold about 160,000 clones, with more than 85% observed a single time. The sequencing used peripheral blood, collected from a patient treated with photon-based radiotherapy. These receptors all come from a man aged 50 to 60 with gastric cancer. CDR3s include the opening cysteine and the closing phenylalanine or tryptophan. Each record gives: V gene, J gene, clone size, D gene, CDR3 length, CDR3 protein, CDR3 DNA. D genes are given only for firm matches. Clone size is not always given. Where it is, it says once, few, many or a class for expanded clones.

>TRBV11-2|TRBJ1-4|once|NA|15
CASSLVGRTNEKLFF
TGTGCCAGCAGCTTAGTGGGGCGGACTAATGAAAAACTGTTTTTT
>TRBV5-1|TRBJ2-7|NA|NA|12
CASSPWYDEQYF
TGCGCCAGCAGCCCTTGGTATGACGAGCAGTACTTC
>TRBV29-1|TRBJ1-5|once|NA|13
CSDLQGCNQPQHF
TGCAGCGACCTACAGGGCTGCAATCAGCCCCAGCATTTT
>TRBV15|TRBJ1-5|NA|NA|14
CATSRDVGNQPQHF
TGTGCCACCAGCAGAGACGTGGGCAATCAGCCCCAGCATTTT
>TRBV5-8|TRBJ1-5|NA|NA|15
CASSPGQGGNQPQHF
TGTGCCAGCAGCCCAGGCCAGGGTGGCAATCAGCCCCAGCATTTT
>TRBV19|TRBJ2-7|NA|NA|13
CASSPEGEYEQYF
TGTGCCAGTAGCCCAGAGGGGGAGTACGAGCAGTACTTC
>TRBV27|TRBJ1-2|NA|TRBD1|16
CASRLGQGRGIYGYTF
TGTGCCAGCAGGCTTGGACAGGGAAGGGGGATCTATGGCTACACCTTC
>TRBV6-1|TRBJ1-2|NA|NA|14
CASSSGTNGYGYTF
TGTGCCAGCAGTTCCGGGACAAATGGATATGGCTACACCTTC
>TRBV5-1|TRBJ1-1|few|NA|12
CASSLVGTEAFF
TGCGCCAGCAGCTTGGTTGGCACTGAAGCTTTCTTT
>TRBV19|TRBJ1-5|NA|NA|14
CASVPGGLSQPQHF
TGTGCCAGCGTCCCGGGGGGCCTTAGTCAGCCCCAGCATTTT
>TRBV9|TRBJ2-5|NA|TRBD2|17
CASSAQKREGRTETQYF
TGTGCCAGCAGCGCCCAGAAGCGGGAGGGCCGTACGGAGACCCAGTACTTC
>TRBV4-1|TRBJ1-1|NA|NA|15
CASSQAKAGNTEAFF
TGCGCCAGCAGCCAAGCAAAGGCGGGGAACACTGAAGCTTTCTTT
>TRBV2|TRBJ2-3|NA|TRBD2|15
CASSDGGSGTDTQYF
TGTGCCAGCAGTGACGGCGGGAGTGGCACAGATACGCAGTATTTT
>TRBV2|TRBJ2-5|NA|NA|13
CASSEGSGETQYF
TGTGCCAGCAGTGAAGGGTCAGGGGAGACCCAGTACTTC
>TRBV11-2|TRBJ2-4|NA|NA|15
CASSLGQLGGNIQYF
TGTGCCAGCAGCTTAGGGCAGTTGGGTGGAAACATTCAGTACTTC
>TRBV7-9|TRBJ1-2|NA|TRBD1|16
CASSTSGQGVNYGYTF
TGTGCCAGCAGCACCTCGGGACAGGGGGTAAACTATGGCTACACCTTC
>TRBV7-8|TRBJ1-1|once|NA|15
CASSLAGQMNTEAFF
TGTGCCAGCAGCTTAGCAGGACAGATGAACACTGAAGCTTTCTTT
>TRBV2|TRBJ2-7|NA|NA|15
CASSAGTLVTYEQYF
TGTGCCAGCAGTGCCGGGACCCTGGTGACCTACGAGCAGTACTTC
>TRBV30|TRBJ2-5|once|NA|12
CAWSVVRETQYF
TGTGCCTGGAGTGTAGTACGAGAGACCCAGTACTTC
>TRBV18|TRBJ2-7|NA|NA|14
CASSPPGPSYEQYF
TGTGCCAGCTCACCTCCCGGTCCCTCCTACGAGCAGTACTTC
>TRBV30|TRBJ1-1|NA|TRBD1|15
CAIYGGQGAHTEAFF
TGTGCCATCTACGGGGGACAGGGGGCGCACACTGAAGCTTTCTTT
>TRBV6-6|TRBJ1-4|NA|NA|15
CASRPASTTREKLFF
TGTGCCAGCAGGCCAGCCAGCACAACTAGGGAAAAACTGTTTTTT
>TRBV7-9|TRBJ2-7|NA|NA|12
CASSLYGYEQYF
TGTGCCAGCAGCCTTTACGGTTACGAGCAGTACTTC
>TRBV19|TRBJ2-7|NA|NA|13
CATSPSLQDEQYF
TGTGCCACCTCTCCGTCCCTTCAGGACGAGCAGTACTTC
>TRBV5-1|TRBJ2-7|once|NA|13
CASSLGQDYEQYF
TGCGCCAGCAGCTTGGGACAGGATTACGAGCAGTACTTC
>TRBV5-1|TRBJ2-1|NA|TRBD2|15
CASSLGLAGDIEQFF
TGCGCCAGCAGCTTGGGTTTAGCGGGAGATATTGAGCAGTTCTTC
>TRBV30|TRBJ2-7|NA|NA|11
CAWSVQGNPYF
TGTGCCTGGAGTGTACAGGGAAACCCGTACTTC
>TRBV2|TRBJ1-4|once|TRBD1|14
CATSPGTGNEKLFF
TGTGCCACCTCCCCCGGGACAGGGAATGAAAAACTGTTTTTT
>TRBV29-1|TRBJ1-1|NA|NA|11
CSARGDTEAFF
TGCAGCGCAAGGGGGGACACTGAAGCTTTCTTT
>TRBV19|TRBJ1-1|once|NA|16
CASSPAGTQENTEAFF
TGTGCCAGTAGTCCGGCGGGGACACAAGAAAACACTGAAGCTTTCTTT
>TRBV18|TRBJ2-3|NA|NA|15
CASSRSGSDPDTQYF
TGTGCCAGCTCCCGCTCGGGGAGTGATCCAGATACGCAGTATTTT
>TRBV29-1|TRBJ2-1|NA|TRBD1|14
CSVVSWTGDNEQFF
TGCAGCGTTGTTAGTTGGACAGGGGACAATGAGCAGTTCTTC
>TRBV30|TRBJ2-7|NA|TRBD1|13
CAWTTGGSYEQYF
TGTGCCTGGACCACAGGGGGTTCCTACGAGCAGTACTTC
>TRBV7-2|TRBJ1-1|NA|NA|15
CASRAAGGDGTEAFF
TGTGCCAGCAGGGCCGCGGGGGGAGACGGGACTGAAGCTTTCTTT
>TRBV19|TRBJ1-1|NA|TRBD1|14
CASSLGTANTEAFF
TGTGCCAGTAGTCTAGGGACAGCGAACACTGAAGCTTTCTTT
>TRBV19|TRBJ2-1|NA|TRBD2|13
CASGASGVYEQFF
TGTGCCAGTGGGGCTAGCGGGGTTTATGAGCAGTTCTTC
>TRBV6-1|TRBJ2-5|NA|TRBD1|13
CASRGQGLEIQYF
TGTGCCAGCAGGGGACAGGGTTTAGAGATCCAGTACTTC
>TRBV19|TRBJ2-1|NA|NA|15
CASSINGGRVVEQFF
TGTGCCAGTAGTATAAACGGGGGTAGGGTGGTTGAGCAGTTCTTC
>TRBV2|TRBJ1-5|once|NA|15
CASSEEGGKDQPQHF
TGTGCCAGCAGTGAAGAGGGGGGAAAGGACCAGCCCCAGCATTTT
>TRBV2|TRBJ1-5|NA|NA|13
CASSDSFDQPQHF
TGTGCCAGCAGTGACTCGTTCGACCAGCCCCAGCATTTT
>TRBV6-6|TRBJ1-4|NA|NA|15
CASSYGRSTNEKLFF
TGTGCCAGCAGTTACGGCAGATCAACTAATGAAAAACTGTTTTTT
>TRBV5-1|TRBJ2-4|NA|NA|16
CASSLAVGLAKNIQYF
TGCGCCAGCAGCTTGGCGGTCGGTTTAGCCAAAAACATTCAGTACTTC
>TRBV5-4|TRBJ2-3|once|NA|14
CASSFVEGTDTQYF
TGTGCCAGCAGCTTTGTGGAGGGGACAGATACGCAGTATTTT
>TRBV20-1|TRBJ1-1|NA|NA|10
CSALGRGAFF
TGCAGTGCCCTTGGACGGGGGGCTTTCTTT
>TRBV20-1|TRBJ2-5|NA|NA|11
CSARNAGTQYF
TGCAGTGCTAGGAATGCTGGGACCCAGTACTTC
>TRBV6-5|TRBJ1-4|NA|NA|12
CASSRSNEKLFF
TGTGCCAGCAGTCGCAGTAATGAAAAACTGTTTTTT
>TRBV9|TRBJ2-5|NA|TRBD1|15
CASSASGTGVETQYF
TGTGCCAGCAGCGCCTCCGGGACAGGGGTAGAGACCCAGTACTTC
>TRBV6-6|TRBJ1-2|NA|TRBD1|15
CASSYSRQGNYGYTF
TGTGCCAGCAGTTACTCGCGACAGGGGAACTATGGCTACACCTTC
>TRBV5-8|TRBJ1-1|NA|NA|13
CASSLGPNTEAFF
TGTGCCAGCAGCCTAGGGCCGAACACTGAAGCTTTCTTT
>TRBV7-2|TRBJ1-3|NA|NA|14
CASSSFGSGNTIYF
TGTGCCAGCAGCTCCTTTGGTTCTGGAAACACCATATATTTT
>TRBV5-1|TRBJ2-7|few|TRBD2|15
CASSVGTSGFYEQYF
TGCGCCAGCAGCGTCGGGACTAGCGGTTTCTACGAGCAGTACTTC
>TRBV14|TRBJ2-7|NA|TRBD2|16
CASSLAGGSLNPEQYF
TGTGCCAGCAGCCTAGCGGGTGGTTCCCTAAACCCCGAGCAGTACTTC